This passage covers 29 T cell receptor beta chains from one sample sequenced in a study of blood T cell repertoires in COVID-19. Method: immunoSEQ multiplex PCR; TCRdb's copy keeps in-frame clones and lacks some. This sample has some 130,000 clones, with roughly four fifths found just once. The material sequenced was PBMCs or T cells enriched from blood (not recorded which). Receptors originate from a man under 40 who had recovered from COVID-19.

In the case of this clone: The sample contains more than one DNA sequence encoding this CDR3. This rearrangement joins TRBV5-1 to TRBJ2-3, with 7 bases that match TRBD2. V gave up 2 bases and J gave up 2 bases; unmatched junction bases: 5. The CDR3 consists of 15 residues. The germline V gene encodes CDR1 SGHRS and CDR2 YFSETQ. CDR3 amino acids: CASSLASGNTDTQYF. The CDR3 nucleotides are TGCGCCAGCAGCTTAGCTAGCGGTAACACAGATACGCAGTATTTT.

In this sample, this clone turned up many times. This CDR3 reads CASSLADYNEQFF. Written as DNA, the CDR3 is TGTGCCAGCTCGCTAGCGGATTACAATGAGCAGTTCTTC. The chain has TRBV6-5 and TRBJ2-1, with 7 bases identical to TRBD2. After removal of 8 bases from V and 4 bases from J, the junction contained 5 bases not matched to a gene. Per the germline V gene, CDR1 is MNHEY and CDR2 is SVGAGI. The CDR3 is 13 residues long.

The V call is TRBV9, the J call TRBJ1-1; the match to TRBD1 covers 9 bases. The germline V gene encodes CDR1 SGDLS and CDR2 YYNGEE. The J segment lost 5 bases and the V segment lost 3 bases, leaving 8 bases of the junction unmatched. The length of the CDR3 is 15 residues. CDR3 residues: CASSAGTGYETEAFF. CDR3 DNA: TGTGCCAGCAGCGCGGGGACAGGGTACGAAACTGAAGCTTTCTTT.

CDR3 protein: CASSLVSTEAFF. In DNA, the CDR3 is TGTGCCAGCAGCTTAGTGAGCACTGAAGCTTTCTTT. The chain recombines TRBV13 with TRBJ1-1; D uncertain. There are 12 residues in the CDR3. V gave up 1 base and J gave up 4 bases, with 4 bases separating them. Per germline, CDR1 PRHDT and CDR2 FYEKMQ (reference sequence). The variable domain in full, completed from reference TRBV13 and TRBJ1-1, reads AAGVIQSPRHLIKEKRETATLKCYPIPRHDTVYWYQQGPGQDPQFLISFYEKMQSDKGSIPDRFSAQQFSDYHSELNMSSLELGDSALYFCASSLVSTEAFFGQGTRLTVV.

This clone was found a few times. This chain connects TRBV23-1 to TRBJ2-5, with D perhaps TRBD2 (5 bases). TRBV23-1 belongs to the ORF category, with a function that is uncertain. The CDR3 consists of 17 residues. V lost 2 bases and J 3 bases, leaving 19 bases between the germline ends. The CDR3 DNA reads as TGCGCCAGCAGTCAAACAACGGACGGTCCGAGGGAAGAGACCCAGTACTTC. Protein: CASSQTTDGPREETQYF.

V and J are TRBV3-1 (or the pseudogene TRBV3-2) and TRBJ1-6; the match to TRBD1 covers 7 bases. The trim removed 6 bases at V and 4 bases at J, leaving 9 bases unmatched. The CDR3 is 16 residues long. In germline, CDR1 is LGHDT, CDR2 YNNKEL (reference sequence). This CDR3 is CASSFRDRIYNSPLHF. In nucleotides, the CDR3 is TGTGCCAGCAGTTTCCGGGACAGAATTTATAATTCACCCCTCCACTTT.

The chain uses TRBV14 and TRBJ1-2; TRBD1 agrees at 7 bases. V dropped 4 bases and J dropped 2; count of bases not matched to a gene: 7. Germline V gene data show CDR1 as SGHDN and CDR2 as FVKESK. CDR3 size: 15 residues. The CDR3 sequence is CASSPRTGWNYGYTF. The CDR3 region has the DNA TGTGCCAGCAGCCCCCGGACAGGTTGGAACTATGGCTACACCTTC.

This rearrangement joins TRBV6-1 to TRBJ1-3; 8 bases are a match to TRBD1. Germline values: CDR1 MNHNS, CDR2 SASEGT. The CDR3 runs to 17 residues. The V segment lost 3 bases and the J segment 0 bases; nucleotides outside the gene matches: 7. The CDR3 DNA is TGTGCCAGCAGTGAGTACCCAGGGGGCAGCTCTGGAAACACCATATATTTT. This sequence encodes CASSEYPGGSSGNTIYF.

The rearrangement links TRBV24-1 to TRBJ2-3; 7 nucleotides line up with TRBD2. The germline gives CDR1 KGHDR, CDR2 SFDVKD. This CDR3 spans 15 amino acids. The V and J ends lost 4 bases and 5 bases, in that order; junction bases with no gene match: 8. CDR3 DNA sequence: TGTGCCACCAGTGAACCCGGACTAGGGAAAGATACGCAGTATTTT. This sequence encodes CATSEPGLGKDTQYF.

The rearrangement uses TRBV25-1 and TRBJ2-1, with TRBD1 as a possible D gene (6 bases). CDR1 MGHDK and CDR2 SYGVNS come from the germline V gene. This CDR3 has 17 residues. V lost 4 bases and J lost 5, with 21 bases in between. CDR3 nucleotides: TGTGCCAGCAGTGCCTTCGACAGGCCGCCGTGGAACAATGAGCAGTTCTTC. As protein: CASSAFDRPPWNNEQFF.

V usage is TRBV4-1 and J usage is TRBJ1-4; TRBD1 matches at 9 bases. Germline CDR1 and CDR2: MGHRA and YSYEKL. CDR3 size: 15 residues. The trim removed 0 bases at V and 6 bases at J, leaving 2 bases unmatched. In DNA, the CDR3 is TGCGCCAGCAGCCAAGATGGGACAGGGCATGAAAAACTGTTTTTT. The encoded protein is CASSQDGTGHEKLFF.

The chain combines TRBV27 with TRBJ1-5; the match to TRBD1 covers 7 bases. Germline lookup yields CDR1 MNHEY and CDR2 SMNVEV (reference sequence). The CDR3 is 16 amino acids. J gave up 0 bases and V 5 bases, and 7 bases lay outside the gene matches. The CDR3 is CASSQQGPYSNQPQHF. The CDR3 region has the DNA TGTGCCAGCAGTCAACAGGGGCCTTATAGCAATCAGCCCCAGCATTTT.

V usage is TRBV5-1 and J usage is TRBJ2-5; 7 bases are shared with TRBD2. The ends lost 6 bases at V and 3 bases at J; junction bases unmatched: 8. CDR3 length equals 14 residues. Germline values: CDR1 SGHRS, CDR2 YFSETQ. CDR3 nucleotides: TGCGCCAGCACCCACGGGACTACTGAAGAGACCCAGTACTTC. It is translated as CASTHGTTEETQYF. Combining the CDR3 with reference TRBV5-1 and TRBJ2-5 gives the whole variable domain KAGVTQTPRYLIKTRGQQVTLSCSPISGHRSVSWYQQTPGQGLQFLFEYFSETQRNKGNFPGRFSGRQFSNSRSEMNVSTLELGDSALYLCASTHGTTEETQYFGPGTRLLVL.

The chain joins TRBV9 to TRBJ2-7, with TRBD1 identical over 8 bases. This CDR3 spans 15 amino acids. In germline, CDR1 is SGDLS, CDR2 YYNGEE. The junction had 6 bases not matched to a gene; V was cut back by 2 bases and J by 2 bases. The CDR3 nucleotides read TGTGCCAGCAGCGTGGGACAGGACCATCCCTACGAGCAGTACTTC. Its translation is CASSVGQDHPYEQYF.

The CDR3 nucleotides read TGTGCCACCACAATCGGACAGGGCGATGGCTACACCTTC. It specifies CATTIGQGDGYTF. This chain connects TRBV10-3 to TRBJ1-2; 8 bases map to TRBD1. J was trimmed by 6 bases and V by 10 bases; bases with no gene match: 10. Germline CDR1 is ENHRY and CDR2 is SYGVKD. This CDR3 is 13 amino acids long.

The chain joins TRBV7-9 to TRBJ2-7; 8 nucleotides match TRBD1. CDR1 and CDR2 (germline): SEHNR, FQNEAQ (reference sequence). V dropped 5 bases and J dropped 4; count of bases not matched to a gene: 10. The CDR3 runs 15 residues. Written as DNA, the CDR3 is TGTGCCAGCAGCCCTCTTGGGACAGGAGGGTACGAGCAGTACTTC. Translation: CASSPLGTGGYEQYF.

The chain carries TRBV6-5 and TRBJ2-7; D uncertain. V lost 6 bases and J lost 2, with 8 bases in between. Germline V lookup: CDR1 MNHEY, CDR2 SVGAGI. CDR3 length equals 12 residues. CDR3 region: CASSLEPYEQYV. The CDR3 DNA follows: TGTGCCAGCAGCCTCGAGCCCTACGAGCAGTACGTC.

The chain has TRBV5-1 and TRBJ1-1, with 9 bases matching TRBD1. Germline CDR1 and CDR2: SGHRS and YFSETQ. V trimming: 2 bases; J trimming: 7 bases; junction bases outside the gene matches: 3. The CDR3 contains 13 residues. Here the CDR3 reads CASSFGQGNEAFF. In DNA, the CDR3 is TGCGCCAGCAGCTTCGGACAGGGGAATGAAGCTTTCTTT.

The rearrangement links TRBV11-2 to TRBJ2-3, with TRBD2 matching over 12 bases. The CDR3 covers 14 residues. The germline V gene encodes CDR1 SGHAT and CDR2 FQNNGV. Trimming took 7 bases from V and 7 from J; bases not matched to a gene: 6. CDR3 in DNA: TGTGCCAGCACCCAGACTAGCGGGGGTAATACGCAGTATTTT. Translation: CASTQTSGGNTQYF.

The V call is TRBV2, the J call TRBJ2-5; D perhaps matches TRBD2 (6 bases). The CDR3 has 14 amino acids. Trimming took 4 bases from V and 4 from J, leaving 13 bases between them. Looked up from germline, CDR1 is SNHLY and CDR2 is FYNNEI. CDR3 loop: CASSVRQGGETQYF. CDR3 sequence (DNA): TGTGCCAGCAGTGTCAGGCAGGGAGGAGAGACCCAGTACTTC. Complete variable domain (other parts from reference TRBV2 and TRBJ2-5): EPEVTQTPSHQVTQMGQEVILRCVPISNHLYFYWYRQILGQKVEFLVSFYNNEISEKSEIFDDQFSVERPDGSNFTLKIRSTKLEDSAMYFCASSVRQGGETQYFGPGTRLLVL.

This clone has a single count. The chain carries TRBV19 and TRBJ1-2; D gene ambiguous. The V and J ends lost 3 bases and 6 bases respectively, with 17 bases between them. The CDR3 consists of 15 residues. From germline, CDR1 is LNHDA and CDR2 SQIVND (reference sequence). CDR3 residues: CASSMRIWGEHGYTF. The CDR3 DNA reads TGTGCCAGTAGTATGAGAATCTGGGGAGAGCATGGCTACACCTTC.

The V and J genes are TRBV19 and TRBJ1-5; TRBD1 matches at 9 bases. Germline V gene data show CDR1 as LNHDA and CDR2 as SQIVND (reference sequence). The CDR3 runs to 15 residues. V shed 6 bases, J shed 1 base, and the junction held 4 bases outside the gene matches. In nucleotides, the CDR3 is TGTGCCAGTAGGCCACAGGGGGCCAGCAATCAGCCCCAGCATTTT. Translating it yields CASRPQGASNQPQHF.

The V gene is TRBV28, the J gene TRBJ2-1; D is possibly TRBD1 (6 bases). This CDR3 spans 15 amino acids. V gave up 6 bases and J gave up 5 bases, with 17 bases separating them. Looked up from germline, CDR1 is MDHEN and CDR2 is SYDVKM. The CDR3 loop is CASSPPGTWDNEQFF. The CDR3 bases are TGTGCCAGCAGCCCCCCCGGGACATGGGACAATGAGCAGTTCTTC.

The chain carries TRBV2 and TRBJ2-7, with TRBD2 matching over 7 bases. The CDR3 extends over 12 amino acids. J lost 4 bases, V lost 6 bases, and 3 bases had no gene match. Germline lookup yields CDR1 SNHLY and CDR2 FYNNEI. CDR3 in DNA: TGTGCCAGCAGGGGGGGGTCGTACGAGCAGTACGTC. It is translated as CASRGGSYEQYV.

The genes are TRBV18 and TRBJ1-1, with 8 positions matching TRBD1. In germline, CDR1 is KGHSH, CDR2 LQKENI. The J segment lost 2 bases and the V segment lost 4 bases, leaving 9 bases of the junction unmatched. This CDR3 contains 16 residues. CDR3 sequence reads: CASSRPDRAENTEAFF. The DNA of the CDR3 is TGTGCCAGCTCACGGCCGGACAGGGCCGAAAACACTGAAGCTTTCTTT.

The chain carries TRBV2 and TRBJ2-1, with a weak D call TRBD2 (5 bases). The V and J ends lost 6 bases and 0 bases respectively, with 15 bases between them. Per germline, CDR1 SNHLY and CDR2 FYNNEI. CDR3 size: 16 residues. The CDR3 sequence: CASRPTSPRSYNEQFF. The CDR3 region has the DNA TGTGCCAGCAGACCTACTAGTCCCCGCTCCTACAATGAGCAGTTCTTC.

This chain uses TRBV10-3 with TRBJ1-2, with 9 bases identical to TRBD1. CDR1 ENHRY and CDR2 SYGVKD come from the germline V gene. V was pared by 6 bases and J by 8 bases, with 4 bases of the junction left unmatched. The CDR3 has 12 amino acids. The CDR3 coding sequence is TGTGCCATCAGGGGGGACAGGGAGGGCTACACCTTC. Translation: CAIRGDREGYTF.

The chain employs TRBV19 and TRBJ1-3; TRBD1 aligns across 7 bases. CDR1 and CDR2 from the germline V gene are LNHDA and SQIVND (reference sequence). J was trimmed by 0 bases and V by 4 bases; bases with no gene match: 6. The CDR3 contains 16 residues. The CDR3 DNA reads as TGTGCCAGTAGTAGTGACAGGGCGAACTCTGGAAACACCATATATTTT. It specifies CASSSDRANSGNTIYF.

The V and J genes are TRBV2 and TRBJ1-2; D may be TRBD1 (5 bases). The V gene's germline CDR1 is SNHLY and CDR2 FYNNEI. This CDR3 has 16 residues. The germline V and J ends were trimmed by 4 bases and 3 bases, with 18 bases remaining between them. This CDR3 is CASSAPGLTDYYGYTF. The CDR3 DNA reads as TGTGCCAGCAGTGCGCCAGGCCTGACAGACTACTATGGCTACACCTTC.